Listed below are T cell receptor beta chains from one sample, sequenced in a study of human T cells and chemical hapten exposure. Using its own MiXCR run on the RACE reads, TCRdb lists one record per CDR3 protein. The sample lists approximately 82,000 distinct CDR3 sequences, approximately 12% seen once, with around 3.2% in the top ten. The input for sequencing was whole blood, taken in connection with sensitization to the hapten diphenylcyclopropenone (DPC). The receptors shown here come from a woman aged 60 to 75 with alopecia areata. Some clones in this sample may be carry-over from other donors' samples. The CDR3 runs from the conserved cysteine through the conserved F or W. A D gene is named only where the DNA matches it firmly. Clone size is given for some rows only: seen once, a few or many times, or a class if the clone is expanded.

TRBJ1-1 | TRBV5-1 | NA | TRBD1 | TGCGCCAGCAGCTTGCAAGGACAGGGGGACGAGGCTTTCTTT | CASSLQGQGDEAFF
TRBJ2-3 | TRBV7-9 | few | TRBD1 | TGTGCCACCAGCTCAGGGACAGGGGGCGCGGATACGCAGTATTTT | CATSSGTGGADTQYF
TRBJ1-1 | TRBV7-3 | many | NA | TGTGCCAGCAGCTTACATCAGGGGAACACTGAAGCTTTCTTT | CASSLHQGNTEAFF
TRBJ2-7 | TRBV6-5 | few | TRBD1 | TGTGCCAGCAGTTATACCGGGACAGATCAGCTCTACGAGCAGTACTTC | CASSYTGTDQLYEQYF
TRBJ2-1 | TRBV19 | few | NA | TGTGCCAGTAGTATGAAGGGAGCCGGGACTTTCCCGCGGAATGAGCAGTTCTTC | CASSMKGAGTFPRNEQFF
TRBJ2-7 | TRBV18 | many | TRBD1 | TGTGCCAGCTCACCAACCGGGACAGGGGGCTCTGGCGAGCAGTACTTC | CASSPTGTGGSGEQYF
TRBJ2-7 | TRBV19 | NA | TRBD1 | TGTGCCAGTAGGGGGGACAGGGGCTACGAGCAGTACTTC | CASRGDRGYEQYF
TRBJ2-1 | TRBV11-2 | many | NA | TGTGCCAGCAGCCCCGAAGTACTCCCCCATGAGCAGTTCTTC | CASSPEVLPHEQFF
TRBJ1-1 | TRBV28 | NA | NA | TGTGCCAGCAGCCTTAGCCGTGAAGCTTTCTTT | CASSLSREAFF
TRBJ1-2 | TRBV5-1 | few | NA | TGCGCCAGCAGCTTGGATGGCCCCTATGGCTACACCTTC | CASSLDGPYGYTF
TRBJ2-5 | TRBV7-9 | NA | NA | TGTGCCAGCAGCGAAGACAGGTCCCAAGAGACCCAGTACTTC | CASSEDRSQETQYF
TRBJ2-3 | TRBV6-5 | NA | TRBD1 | TGTGCCAGCAGTTACTCGACAGGGTTTACAGATACGCAGTATTTT | CASSYSTGFTDTQYF
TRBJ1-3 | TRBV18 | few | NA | TGTGCCAGCTCACCACTCGACAGAAGCTCTGGAAACACCATATATTTT | CASSPLDRSSGNTIYF
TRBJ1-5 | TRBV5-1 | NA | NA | TGCGCCAGCAGCTTGGGTAAGGGTAATCAGCCCCAGCATTTT | CASSLGKGNQPQHF
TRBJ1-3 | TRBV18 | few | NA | TGTGCCAGCTTGCATGGACTGAGCTCTGGAAACACCATATATTTT | CASLHGLSSGNTIYF
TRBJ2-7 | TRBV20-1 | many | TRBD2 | TGCAGTACCTCACCGGGGGGAACCTACGAGCAGTACTTC | CSTSPGGTYEQYF
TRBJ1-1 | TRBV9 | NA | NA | TGTGCCAGCAGCGTAGCTGCGGGAACTGAAGCTTTCTTT | CASSVAAGTEAFF
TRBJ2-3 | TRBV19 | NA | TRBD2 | TGTGCCAGTAGTTTCACAGCGGGGGGTTGGACAGATACGCAGTATTTT | CASSFTAGGWTDTQYF
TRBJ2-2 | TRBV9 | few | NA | TGTGCCAGCAGCGGACAAGATCGGGGCCAATCAACAGACACCGGGGAGCTGTTTTTT | CASSGQDRGQSTDTGELFF
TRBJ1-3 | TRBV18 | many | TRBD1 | TGTGCCAGCTCACCTCCGGACAGGGCTGGAAACACCATATATTTT | CASSPPDRAGNTIYF
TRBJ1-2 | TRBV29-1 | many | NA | TGCAGCGCGGGGGATGGCTACACCTTC | CSAGDGYTF
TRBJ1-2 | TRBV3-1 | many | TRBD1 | TGTGCCAGCAGCCAAGACCCATCGGGACAGGGATATGGCTACACCTTC | CASSQDPSGQGYGYTF
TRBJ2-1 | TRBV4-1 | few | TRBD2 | TGCGCCAGCAGCCAAAGTCCGGGACTAGAGTACAATGAGCAGTTCTTC | CASSQSPGLEYNEQFF
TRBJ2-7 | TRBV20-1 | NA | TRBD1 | TGCAGTGCTGCGCCGGGACAGGGGGGGCTCGAGCAGTACTTC | CSAAPGQGGLEQYF
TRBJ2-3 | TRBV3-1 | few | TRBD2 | TGTGCCAGCAGCCCCCGGACTAGCGGATTCACAGATACGCAGTATTTT | CASSPRTSGFTDTQYF
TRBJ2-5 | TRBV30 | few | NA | TGTGCCTGGAACCTAGCCCTCCAAGAGACCCAGTACTTC | CAWNLALQETQYF
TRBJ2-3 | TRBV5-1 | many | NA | TGCGCCAGCAGCTTGGTCCAGGGTCGGTCCCCCACAGATACGCAGTATTTT | CASSLVQGRSPTDTQYF
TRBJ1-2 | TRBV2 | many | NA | TGTGCCAGCAATGGACTGGACTATGGCTACACCTTC | CASNGLDYGYTF
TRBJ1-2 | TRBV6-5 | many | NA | TGTGCCACACCCTCGACTCGGGGCTACACCTTC | CATPSTRGYTF
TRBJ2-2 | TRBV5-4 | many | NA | TGTGCCAGCAGCACACCTCCGGGCCTCTCCCTTCCCGGGGAGCTGTTTTTT | CASSTPPGLSLPGELFF
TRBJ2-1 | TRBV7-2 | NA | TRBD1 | TGTGCCAGCACCGCTCAGACAGGGGGGACCTACAATGAGCAGTTCTTC | CASTAQTGGTYNEQFF
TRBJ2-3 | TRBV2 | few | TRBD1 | TGTGCCAGCAGTGTCTCTACAGGGGCAGATACGCAGTATTTT | CASSVSTGADTQYF
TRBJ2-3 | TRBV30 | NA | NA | TGTGCCTGGAGCCCCGGTTTGGTCCTCACAGATACGCAGTATTTT | CAWSPGLVLTDTQYF
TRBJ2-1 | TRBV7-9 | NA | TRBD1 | TGTGCCAGCAGCTTCGGACAGGGTTGGGAGCAGTTCTTC | CASSFGQGWEQFF
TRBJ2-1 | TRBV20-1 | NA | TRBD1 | TGCAGTGCAAGACAGGGGATATCCTACAATGAGCAGTTCTTC | CSARQGISYNEQFF
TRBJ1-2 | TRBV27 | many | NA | TGTGCCAGTACTTCTCTCCGAATCTATGGCTACACCTTC | CASTSLRIYGYTF
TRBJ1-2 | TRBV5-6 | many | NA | TGTGCCAGCAGCTTGGGAGCAGGGCCTTCTGCCTATGGCTACACCTTC | CASSLGAGPSAYGYTF
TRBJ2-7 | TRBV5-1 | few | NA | TGCGCCAGCAGCTGGGACGGTCGCGGGGAGCAGTACTTC | CASSWDGRGEQYF
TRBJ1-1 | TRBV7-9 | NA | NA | TGTGCCAGCAGCTTAGAGGTGGACACTGAAGCTTTCTTT | CASSLEVDTEAFF
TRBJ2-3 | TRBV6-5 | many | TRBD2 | TGTGCCAGCAGTTACGCCCCCAGCGGGGGTGTGGATACGCAGTATTTT | CASSYAPSGGVDTQYF
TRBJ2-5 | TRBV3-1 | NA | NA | TGTGCCAGCAGCCGGAAGGCGGAGACCCAGTACTTC | CASSRKAETQYF
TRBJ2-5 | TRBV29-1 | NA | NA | TGCAGCGTTGAAGATGGGGTGGTAGCAGAGACCCAGTACTTC | CSVEDGVVAETQYF
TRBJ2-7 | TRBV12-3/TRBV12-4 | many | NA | TGTGCCAGCAGTTTAAGTGCTAGAACCTACGAGCAGTACTTC | CASSLSARTYEQYF
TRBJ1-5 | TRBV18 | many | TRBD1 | TGTGCCAGCTCACCCTCCGGGACAGGACAGGGTAGCAATCAGCCCCAGCATTTT | CASSPSGTGQGSNQPQHF
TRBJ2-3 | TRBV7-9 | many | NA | TGTGCCAGCAGCTTCAGGGGCACCACAGATACGCAGTATTTT | CASSFRGTTDTQYF
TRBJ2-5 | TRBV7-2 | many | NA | TGTGCCAGCAGGCGGACGGGAGAGACCCAGTACTTC | CASRRTGETQYF
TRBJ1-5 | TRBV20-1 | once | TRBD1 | TGCAGTGCCGGGAGAGGAGACAGGGACCAGCCCCAGCATTTT | CSAGRGDRDQPQHF
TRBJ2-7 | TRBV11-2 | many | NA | TGTGCCAGCAGCATTGGACGCGAGCAGTACTTC | CASSIGREQYF
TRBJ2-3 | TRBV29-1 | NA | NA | TGCAGCGCCGAACCGGCAGATCTAACATTCGATACGCAGTATTTT | CSAEPADLTFDTQYF
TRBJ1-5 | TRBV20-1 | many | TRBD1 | TGCAGTGCTAGAGATGCTGGACAGGGGGCCCTTAATCAGCCCCAGCATTTT | CSARDAGQGALNQPQHF
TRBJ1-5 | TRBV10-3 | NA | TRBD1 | TGTGCCACTGGGGACAGCGGATATAGCAATCAGCCCCAGCATTTT | CATGDSGYSNQPQHF
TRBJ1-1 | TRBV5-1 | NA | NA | TGCGCCAGCAGCTTCCTGGTTAACACTGAAGCTTTCTTT | CASSFLVNTEAFF
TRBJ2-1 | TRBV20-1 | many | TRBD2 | TGCAGTGTCCCAAGCGGGGGGCTTTTTCTTGAGCAGTTCTTC | CSVPSGGLFLEQFF
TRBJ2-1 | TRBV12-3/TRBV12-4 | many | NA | TGTGCCAGCAGTTCTACAGGGTACCCCTACAATGAGCAGTTCTTC | CASSSTGYPYNEQFF
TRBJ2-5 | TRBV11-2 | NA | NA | TGTGCCAGCAGCTCCGGGACGGCGACTTGGGAGACCCAGTACTTC | CASSSGTATWETQYF
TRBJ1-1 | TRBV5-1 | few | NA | TGCGCCAGCAGGCGATTGGCTTCGGGAATGAACACTGAAGCTTTCTTT | CASRRLASGMNTEAFF
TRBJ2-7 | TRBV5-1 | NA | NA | TGCGCCAGCAGCTTGTCCATTCCAGGGGCCGGCGAGCAGTACTTC | CASSLSIPGAGEQYF
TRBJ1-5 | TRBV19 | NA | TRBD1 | TGTGCCAGTAAGGGACAGTTTGGCAATCAGCCCCAGCATTTT | CASKGQFGNQPQHF
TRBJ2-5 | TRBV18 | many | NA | TGTGCCAGCTCACGTTCGGGGGTAGGAGAGACCCAGTACTTC | CASSRSGVGETQYF